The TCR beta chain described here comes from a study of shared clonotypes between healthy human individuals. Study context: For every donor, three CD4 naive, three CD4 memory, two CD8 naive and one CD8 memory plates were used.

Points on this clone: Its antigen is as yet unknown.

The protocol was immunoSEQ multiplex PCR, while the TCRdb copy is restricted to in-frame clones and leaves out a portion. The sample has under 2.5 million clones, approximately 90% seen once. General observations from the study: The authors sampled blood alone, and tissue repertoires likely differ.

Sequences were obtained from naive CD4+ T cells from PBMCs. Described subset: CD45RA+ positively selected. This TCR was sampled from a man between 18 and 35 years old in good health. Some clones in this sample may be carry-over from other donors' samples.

CDR3: CASSQDHAGTSYEQYF. The DNA for the CDR3 is TGCGCCAGCAGCCAAGATCATGCAGGGACGTCCTACGAGCAGTACTTC. The gene calls are TRBV4-1 and TRBJ2-7; D could derive from TRBD1 or TRBD2 (5 bases each). The CDR3 is 16 residues long. CDR1 and CDR2 from the germline V gene are MGHRA and YSYEKL. V shed 0 bases and J shed 1 base, with 13 bases lying between them.